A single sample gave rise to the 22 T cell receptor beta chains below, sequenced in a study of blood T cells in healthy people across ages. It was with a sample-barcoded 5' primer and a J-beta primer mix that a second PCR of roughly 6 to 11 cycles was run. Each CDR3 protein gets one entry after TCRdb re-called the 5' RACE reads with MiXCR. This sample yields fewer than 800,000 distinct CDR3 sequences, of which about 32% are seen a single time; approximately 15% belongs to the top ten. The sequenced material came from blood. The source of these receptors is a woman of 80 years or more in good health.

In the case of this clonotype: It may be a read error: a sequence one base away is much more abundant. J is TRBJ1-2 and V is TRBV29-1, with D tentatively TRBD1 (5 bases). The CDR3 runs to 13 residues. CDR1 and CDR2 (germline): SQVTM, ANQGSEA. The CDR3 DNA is TGCAGCGTTGATGTGGGACGTGACTATGGCCACACCTTC. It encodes CSVDVGRDYGHTF. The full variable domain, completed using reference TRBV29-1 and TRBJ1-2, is SAVISQKPSRDICQRGTSLTIQCQVDSQVTMMFWYRQQPGQSLTLIATANQGSEATYESGFVIDKFPISRPNLTFSTLTVSNMSPEDSSIYLCSVDVGRDYGHTFGSGTRLTVV.

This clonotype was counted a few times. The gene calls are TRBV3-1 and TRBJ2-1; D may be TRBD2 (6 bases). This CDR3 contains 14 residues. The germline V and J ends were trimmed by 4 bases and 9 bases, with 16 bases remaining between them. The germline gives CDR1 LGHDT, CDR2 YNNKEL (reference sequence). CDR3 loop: CASSPGLLPIEQFF. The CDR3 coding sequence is TGTGCCAGCAGCCCGGGACTCCTCCCGATTGAGCAGTTCTTC.

The CDR3 is CAWSVGGLAEAFF. CDR3 coding DNA: TGTGCCTGGAGTGTCGGGGGGTTGGCTGAAGCTTTCTTT. V is TRBV30 and J is TRBJ1-1; the D gene is possibly TRBD1 (5 bases). Germline CDR1 GTSNPN, CDR2 SVGIG (reference sequence). This CDR3 comprises 13 residues. Trimming removed 0 bases at V and 6 bases at J, with 11 bases between.

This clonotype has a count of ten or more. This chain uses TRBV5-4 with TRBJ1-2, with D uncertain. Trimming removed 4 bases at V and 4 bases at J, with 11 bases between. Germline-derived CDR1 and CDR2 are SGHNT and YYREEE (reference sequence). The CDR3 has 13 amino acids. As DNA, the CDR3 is TGTGCCAGCAGCGACGACGGATTCTATGGCTACACCTTC. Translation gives CASSDDGFYGYTF.

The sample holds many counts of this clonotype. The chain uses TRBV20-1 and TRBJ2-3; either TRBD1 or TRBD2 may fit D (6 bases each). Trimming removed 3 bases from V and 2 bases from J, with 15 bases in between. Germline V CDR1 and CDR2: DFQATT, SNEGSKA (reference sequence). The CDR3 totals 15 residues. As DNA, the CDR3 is TGCAGTGCTAGTGGGGAGGACAGCTACACAGATACGCAGTATTTT. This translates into CSASGEDSYTDTQYF.

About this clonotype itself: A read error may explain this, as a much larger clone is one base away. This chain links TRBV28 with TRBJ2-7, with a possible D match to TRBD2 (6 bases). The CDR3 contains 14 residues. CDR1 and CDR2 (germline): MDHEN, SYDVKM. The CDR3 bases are TGTGCCAACAGTTGGGGAGGCCTCTCCTACGAGCAGTACTTC. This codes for CANSWGGLSYEQYF.

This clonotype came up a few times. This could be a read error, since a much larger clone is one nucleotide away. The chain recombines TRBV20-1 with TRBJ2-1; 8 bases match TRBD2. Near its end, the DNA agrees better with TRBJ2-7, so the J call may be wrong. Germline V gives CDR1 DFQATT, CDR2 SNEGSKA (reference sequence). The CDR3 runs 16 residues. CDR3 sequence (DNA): TGCAGTGCTGATAGGGGAGCGGGGGTTATCTACAATGAGCAGTACTTC. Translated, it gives CSADRGAGVIYNEQYF.

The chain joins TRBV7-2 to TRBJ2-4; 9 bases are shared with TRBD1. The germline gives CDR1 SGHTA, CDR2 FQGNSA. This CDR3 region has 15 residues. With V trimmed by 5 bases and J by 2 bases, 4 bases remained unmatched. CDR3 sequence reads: CASSAGTGTKNIQYF. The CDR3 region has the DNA TGTGCCAGCAGCGCCGGGACAGGGACCAAAAACATTCAGTACTTC.

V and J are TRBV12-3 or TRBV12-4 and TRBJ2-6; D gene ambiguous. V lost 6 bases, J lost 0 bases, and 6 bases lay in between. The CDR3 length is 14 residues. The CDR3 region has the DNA TGTGCCAGCAGAGGTGACTCTGGGGCCAACGTCCTGACTTTC. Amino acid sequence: CASRGDSGANVLTF.

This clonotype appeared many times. The CDR3 loop is CASRSGGPSREQYF. In nucleotides, the CDR3 is TGTGCCAGCAGATCGGGGGGGCCCTCTAGGGAGCAGTACTTC. J is TRBJ2-5 and V is TRBV6-6, with 8 nucleotides matching TRBD2. The CDR3 has 14 amino acids. The V gene's germline CDR1 is MNHNY and CDR2 SVGAGI (reference sequence). Germline trimming cut 6 bases from V and 11 bases from J; bases unmatched to any gene: 14.

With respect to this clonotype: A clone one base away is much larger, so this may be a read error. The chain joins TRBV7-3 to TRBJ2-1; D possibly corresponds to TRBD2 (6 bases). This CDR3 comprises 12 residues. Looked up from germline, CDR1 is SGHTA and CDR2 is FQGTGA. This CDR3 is CACSLGAGEQFF. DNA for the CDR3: TGTGCCTGCAGCTTAGGAGCGGGTGAGCAGTTCTTC.

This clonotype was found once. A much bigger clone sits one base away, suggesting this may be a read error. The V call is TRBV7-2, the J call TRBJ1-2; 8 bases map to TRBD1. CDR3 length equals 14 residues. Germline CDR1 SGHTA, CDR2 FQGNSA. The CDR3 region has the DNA TGTGCCAGCAGCTCCGACAGGGGTTACTATGGCCACACCTTC. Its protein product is CASSSDRGYYGHTF.

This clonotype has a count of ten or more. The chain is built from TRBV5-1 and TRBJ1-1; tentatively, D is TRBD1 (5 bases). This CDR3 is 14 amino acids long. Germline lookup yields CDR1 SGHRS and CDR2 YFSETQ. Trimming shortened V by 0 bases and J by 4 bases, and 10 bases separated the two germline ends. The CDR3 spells CASSLALGGTEAFF. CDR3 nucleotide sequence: TGCGCCAGCAGCTTGGCCTTGGGGGGCACTGAAGCTTTCTTT.

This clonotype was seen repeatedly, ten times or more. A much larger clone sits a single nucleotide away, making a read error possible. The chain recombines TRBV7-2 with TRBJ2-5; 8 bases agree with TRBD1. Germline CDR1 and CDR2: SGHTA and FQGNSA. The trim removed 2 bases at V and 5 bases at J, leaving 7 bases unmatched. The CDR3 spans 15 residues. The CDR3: CASSLTGQGSETQYF. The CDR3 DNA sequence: TGTGCCAGCAGCTTAACTGGACAGGGAAGCGAGACCCAGTACTTC. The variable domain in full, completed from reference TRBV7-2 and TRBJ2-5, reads GAGVSQSPSNKVTEKGKDVELRCDPISGHTALYWYRQSLGQGLEFLIYFQGNSAPDKSGLPSDRFSAERTGGSVSTLTIQRTQQEDSAVYLCASSLTGQGSETQYFGPGTRLLVL.

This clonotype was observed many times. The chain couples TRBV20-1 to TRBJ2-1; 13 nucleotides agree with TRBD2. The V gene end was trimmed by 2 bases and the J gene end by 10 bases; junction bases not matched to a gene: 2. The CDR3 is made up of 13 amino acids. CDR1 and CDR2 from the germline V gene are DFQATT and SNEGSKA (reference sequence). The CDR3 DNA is TGCAGTGCTAGACCGGGACTAGCGGGGGAGCAGTTCTTC. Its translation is CSARPGLAGEQFF.

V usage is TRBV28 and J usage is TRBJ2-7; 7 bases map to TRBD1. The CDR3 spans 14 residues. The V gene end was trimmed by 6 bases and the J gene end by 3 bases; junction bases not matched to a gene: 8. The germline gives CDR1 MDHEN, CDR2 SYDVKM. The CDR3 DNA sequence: TGTGCCAGCAGGGAGGCAGGGGGACGCTACGAGCAGTACTTC. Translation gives CASREAGGRYEQYF.

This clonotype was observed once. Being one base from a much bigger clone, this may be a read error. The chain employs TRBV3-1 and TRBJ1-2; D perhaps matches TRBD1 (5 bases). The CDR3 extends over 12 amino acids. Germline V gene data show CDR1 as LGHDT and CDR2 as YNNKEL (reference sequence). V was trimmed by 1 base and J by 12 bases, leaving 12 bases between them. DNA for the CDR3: TGTGCCAGCAGCCAAGGCGGGGGGGAAAACACCTTC. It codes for CASSQGGGENTF.

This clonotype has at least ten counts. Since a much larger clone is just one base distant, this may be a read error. CDR3 DNA: TGTGCCAGCAGCTTAGAGACAGGGGGAAGCTCGTTTCGGTACTTC. Its translation: CASSLETGGSSFRYF. The V call is TRBV11-2, the J call TRBJ2-5; 9 bases are a match to TRBD1. Germline assignment: CDR1 SGHAT and CDR2 FQNNGV. The CDR3 is 15 amino acids. V dropped 0 bases and J dropped 13; count of bases not matched to a gene: 12.

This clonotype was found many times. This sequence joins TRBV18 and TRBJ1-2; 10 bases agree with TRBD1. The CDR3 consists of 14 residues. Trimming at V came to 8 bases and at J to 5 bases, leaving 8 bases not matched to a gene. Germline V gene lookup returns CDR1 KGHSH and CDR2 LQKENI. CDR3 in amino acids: CASRRQGAEYGYTF. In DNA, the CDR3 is TGTGCCAGCCGAAGACAGGGGGCAGAATATGGCTACACCTTC.

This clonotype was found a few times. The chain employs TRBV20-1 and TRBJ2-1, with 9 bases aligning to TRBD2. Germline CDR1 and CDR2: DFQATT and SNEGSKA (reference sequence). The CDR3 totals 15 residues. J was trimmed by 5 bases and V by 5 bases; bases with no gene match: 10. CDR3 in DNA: TGCAGTGCTGGCGGGGGGGCCTCTTCCCACAATGAGCAGTTCTTC. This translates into CSAGGGASSHNEQFF.

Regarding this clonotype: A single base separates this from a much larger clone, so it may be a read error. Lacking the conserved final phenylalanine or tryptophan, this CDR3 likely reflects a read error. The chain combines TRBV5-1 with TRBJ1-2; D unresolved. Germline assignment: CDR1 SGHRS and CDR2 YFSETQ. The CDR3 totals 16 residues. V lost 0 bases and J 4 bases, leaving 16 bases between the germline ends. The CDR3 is CASSLESQTDRYGYTC. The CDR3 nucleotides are TGCGCCAGCAGCTTGGAATCACAAACGGACCGCTATGGCTACACCTGC.

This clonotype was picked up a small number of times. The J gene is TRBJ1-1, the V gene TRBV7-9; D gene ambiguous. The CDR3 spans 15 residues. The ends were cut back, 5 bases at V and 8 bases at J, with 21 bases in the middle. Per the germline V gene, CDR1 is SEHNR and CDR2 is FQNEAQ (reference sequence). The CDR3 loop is CASSPLGPVEKEAFF. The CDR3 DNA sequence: TGTGCCAGCAGCCCTCTCGGCCCGGTGGAGAAAGAAGCTTTCTTT.